This T cell receptor beta chain was identified during a study of T-cell reconstitution after alpha-beta-depleted transplantation in children. This clonotype has only one observation. The CDR3 loop spans 15 amino acids. Unmatched junction bases numbered 13, after V lost 5 bases and J lost 7 bases. TCRbeta library construction was performed incorporating unique molecular identifiers. TCRdb re-called the PCR reads through MiXCR, storing one row per CDR3 protein. The sample lists 530,000 or so distinct CDR3 sequences; about a quarter were seen once. The TCR was taken from a boy younger than two with Wiskott-Aldrich syndrome, due to receive a stem cell transplant. The source material was PBMCs, sampled before TCRalphabeta/CD19-depleted stem cell transplant. This chain connects TRBV12-3 or TRBV12-4 to TRBJ2-5; 7 bases are shared with TRBD1. CDR3 nucleotides: TGTGCCAGCAGTCCTGACAGGGCAAAGAGGGGGACCCAGTACTTC. Protein sequence: CASSPDRAKRGTQYF.